These 19 T cell receptor beta chains came from one sample sequenced in a study of T cells after posttransplantation cyclophosphamide. Controls had myeloablative marrow grafts with methotrexate and calcineurin inhibitor, sampled at 1 year. Libraries were prepared by immunoSEQ multiplex PCR; TCRdb keeps only in-frame clonotypes and omits some of them. The profile covers approximately 9,300 clones, with around 90% appearing a single time and 4.2% taken by the ten largest. Sequences were derived from PBMCs, sampled almost 450 days after allogeneic stem cell transplant with calcineurin inhibitor and methotrexate. These receptors all stem from a male patient between 45 and 59 years old who received an allogeneic stem cell transplant from an unrelated donor, was CMV-positive, and had chronic GVHD only. The T cells may come from the graft donor.

This chain uses TRBV5-4 with TRBJ1-2; 8 bases align to TRBD1. The V segment lost 5 bases and the J segment 4 bases; nucleotides outside the gene matches: 10. Germline-derived CDR1 and CDR2 are SGHNT and YYREEE (reference sequence). CDR3 size: 15 residues. CDR3 in amino acids: CASRGGQGPSYGYTF. The CDR3 bases are TGTGCCAGCAGGGGAGGACAGGGTCCCTCCTATGGCTACACCTTC. Supplemented by reference TRBV5-4 and TRBJ1-2, the full variable domain reads ETGVTQSPTHLIKTRGQQVTLRCSSQSGHNTVSWYQQALGQGPQFIFQYYREEENGRGNFPPRFSGLQFPNYSSELNVNALELDDSALYLCASRGGQGPSYGYTFGSGTRLTVV.

V gene TRBV5-1 combines with J gene TRBJ2-7; no reliable D call. The germline V gene has CDR1 SGHRS and CDR2 YFSETQ. V shed 1 base and J shed 2 bases, with 13 bases lying between them. This CDR3 is built from 15 residues. CDR3: CASSLLHGPAYEQYF. DNA of the CDR3: TGCGCCAGCAGCTTGTTGCATGGGCCCGCCTACGAGCAGTACTTC. Combining the CDR3 with reference TRBV5-1 and TRBJ2-7 gives the whole variable domain KAGVTQTPRYLIKTRGQQVTLSCSPISGHRSVSWYQQTPGQGLQFLFEYFSETQRNKGNFPGRFSGRQFSNSRSEMNVSTLELGDSALYLCASSLLHGPAYEQYFGPGTRLTVT.

This chain connects TRBV5-4 to TRBJ2-2; 11 nucleotides line up with TRBD2. Per germline, CDR1 SGHNT and CDR2 YYREEE (reference sequence). This CDR3 comprises 17 residues. The V segment lost 0 bases and the J segment 5 bases; nucleotides outside the gene matches: 6. Written as DNA, the CDR3 is TGTGCCAGCAGCTTGGATCTAGCGGGGGGTCGGACCGGGGAGCTGTTTTTT. This translates into CASSLDLAGGRTGELFF.

The V gene is TRBV15, the J gene TRBJ1-5, with 9 bases fitting TRBD1. V was clipped by 0 bases and J by 7 bases; unmatched bases: 4. Germline CDR1 LNHNV, CDR2 YYDKDF (reference sequence). The CDR3 has 15 residues. For the CDR3, the DNA is TGTGCCACCAGCAGAGAGGACAGGGGTGACCAGCCCCAGCATTTT. It specifies CATSREDRGDQPQHF.

The DNA of the CDR3 is TGTGCCAGCAGCTCCGCACCACAGGGCGATGGCTACACCTTC. Encoded protein: CASSSAPQGDGYTF. The chain carries TRBV13 and TRBJ1-2, with D perhaps matching TRBD1 (6 bases). V was shortened by 4 bases and J by 6 bases, with 15 bases between the two germline ends. Germline CDR1 and CDR2: PRHDT and FYEKMQ (reference sequence). This CDR3 has 14 amino acids.

The rearrangement links TRBV7-3 to TRBJ2-1, with 12 bases that match TRBD2. The germline V gene has CDR1 SGHTA and CDR2 FQGTGA. The CDR3 has 15 amino acids. Trimming cost V 5 bases and J 4 bases; bases outside gene matches: 3. CDR3 protein: CASSDGTSGYNEQFF. CDR3 sequence (DNA): TGTGCCAGCAGCGACGGGACTAGCGGGTACAATGAGCAGTTCTTC.

The J gene is TRBJ2-5, the V gene TRBV5-1; 8 nucleotides align to TRBD1. V dropped 1 base and J dropped 0; count of bases not matched to a gene: 5. This CDR3 has 16 amino acids. CDR1 SGHRS and CDR2 YFSETQ come from the germline V gene. The CDR3 is CASSLWAGGYQETQYF. The CDR3 DNA reads TGCGCCAGCAGCTTGTGGGCAGGGGGCTACCAAGAGACCCAGTACTTC. Full variable domain (outside the CDR3, taken from reference TRBV5-1 and TRBJ2-5): KAGVTQTPRYLIKTRGQQVTLSCSPISGHRSVSWYQQTPGQGLQFLFEYFSETQRNKGNFPGRFSGRQFSNSRSEMNVSTLELGDSALYLCASSLWAGGYQETQYFGPGTRLLVL.

The CDR3: CASRESYSGINEQFF. In nucleotides, the CDR3 is TGTGCCAGCAGAGAATCTTACAGCGGGATAAATGAGCAGTTCTTC. This chain connects TRBV28 to TRBJ2-1; TRBD2 matches 7 bases. Unmatched junction bases numbered 12, after V lost 6 bases and J lost 7 bases. Germline CDR1 reads MDHEN; CDR2 reads SYDVKM. The CDR3 runs to 15 residues.

This rearrangement joins TRBV4-2 to TRBJ2-2, with D possibly matching TRBD2 (5 bases). This CDR3 has 15 residues. The germline V gene has CDR1 LGHNA and CDR2 YNFKEQ. V was shortened by 2 bases and J by 5 bases, with 12 bases between the two germline ends. The CDR3 nucleotides read TGTGCCAGCAGCCAAAGCACTAGTATGACCGGGGAGCTGTTTTTT. It translates to CASSQSTSMTGELFF.

This chain connects TRBV2 to TRBJ1-1; TRBD1 might be the D (5 bases). Trimming cost V 10 bases and J 3 bases, with 15 bases left between them. The CDR3 covers 13 residues. Germline lookup yields CDR1 SNHLY and CDR2 FYNNEI. The CDR3 spells CATGTGGDTEAFF. For the CDR3, the DNA is TGTGCCACTGGGACGGGAGGGGACACTGAAGCTTTCTTT. The full variable domain, in which reference TRBV2 and TRBJ1-1 provide the parts outside the CDR3, is EPEVTQTPSHQVTQMGQEVILRCVPISNHLYFYWYRQILGQKVEFLVSFYNNEISEKSEIFDDQFSVERPDGSNFTLKIRSTKLEDSAMYFCATGTGGDTEAFFGQGTRLTVV.

The chain employs TRBV5-1 and TRBJ1-1; perhaps TRBD1 as D (5 bases). From germline, CDR1 is SGHRS and CDR2 YFSETQ. Trimming shortened V by 4 bases and J by 1 base, and 11 bases separated the two germline ends. This CDR3 spans 14 amino acids. The CDR3 DNA follows: TGCGCCAGCAGCGGACCTGACAGGAACACTGAAGCTTTCTTT. Its translation: CASSGPDRNTEAFF.

This clone appeared a few times. The V call is TRBV19, the J call TRBJ1-1, with D unresolved. CDR1 is LNHDA and CDR2 is SQIVND in the germline V gene (reference sequence). The V end lost 3 bases, the J end lost 1 base, and 6 bases lay between the germline ends. The CDR3 runs 13 residues. The CDR3 is CASSIGGNTEAFF. The CDR3, as DNA: TGTGCCAGTAGTATTGGCGGGAACACTGAAGCTTTCTTT.

The rearrangement joins TRBV4-1 to TRBJ2-7; no clear D. This CDR3 has 16 residues. Germline-derived CDR1 and CDR2 are MGHRA and YSYEKL. The V and J ends lost 0 bases and 0 bases respectively, with 12 bases between them. CDR3 bases: TGCGCCAGCAGCCAAGATCGTGAGGATGCCTCCTACGAGCAGTACTTC. Amino acids: CASSQDREDASYEQYF.

The chain combines TRBV19 with TRBJ2-1, with 8 nucleotides matching TRBD2. Unmatched junction bases numbered 5, after V lost 3 bases and J lost 4 bases. CDR3 length equals 15 residues. Germline values: CDR1 LNHDA, CDR2 SQIVND (reference sequence). The CDR3, as DNA: TGTGCCAGTAGTATTGTTAGCGGGACTTACAATGAGCAGTTCTTC. It codes for CASSIVSGTYNEQFF. The variable domain in full, completed from reference TRBV19 and TRBJ2-1, reads DGGITQSPKYLFRKEGQNVTLSCEQNLNHDAMYWYRQDPGQGLRLIYYSQIVNDFQKGDIAEGYSVSREKKESFPLTVTSAQKNPTAFYLCASSIVSGTYNEQFFGPGTRLTVL.

The chain joins TRBV2 to TRBJ1-1; unclear D gene. There are 12 residues in the CDR3. Germline V lookup: CDR1 SNHLY, CDR2 FYNNEI. V was pared by 11 bases and J by 1 base, with 11 bases between. The DNA for the CDR3 is TGTGCCTGCGGGCAAGGGAACACTGAAGCTTTCTTT. Translating it yields CACGQGNTEAFF. Combining the CDR3 with reference TRBV2 and TRBJ1-1 gives the whole variable domain EPEVTQTPSHQVTQMGQEVILRCVPISNHLYFYWYRQILGQKVEFLVSFYNNEISEKSEIFDDQFSVERPDGSNFTLKIRSTKLEDSAMYFCACGQGNTEAFFGQGTRLTVV.

The rearrangement links TRBV2 to TRBJ2-3; maybe TRBD2 (5 bases). The CDR3 runs 12 residues. The V gene's germline CDR1 is SNHLY and CDR2 FYNNEI. Trimming removed 6 bases from V and 4 bases from J, with 8 bases in between. CDR3 in amino acids: CASSGDSDTQYF. The CDR3 DNA reads as TGTGCCAGCAGCGGGGATTCAGATACGCAGTATTTT. Full variable domain (outside the CDR3, taken from reference TRBV2 and TRBJ2-3): EPEVTQTPSHQVTQMGQEVILRCVPISNHLYFYWYRQILGQKVEFLVSFYNNEISEKSEIFDDQFSVERPDGSNFTLKIRSTKLEDSAMYFCASSGDSDTQYFGPGTRLTVL.

The chain is built from TRBV11-2 and TRBJ2-1; 9 bases match TRBD2. The CDR3 is made up of 16 amino acids. Germline V lookup: CDR1 SGHAT, CDR2 FQNNGV. V shed 4 bases, J shed 6 bases, and the junction held 10 bases outside the gene matches. The CDR3 reads CASSYGGWREGNEQFF. The CDR3 DNA sequence: TGTGCCAGCAGCTACGGCGGATGGCGGGAGGGCAATGAGCAGTTCTTC.

The J gene is TRBJ2-5, the V gene TRBV5-4; 10 bases are a match to TRBD1. V gave up 0 bases and J gave up 7 bases; unmatched junction bases: 6. The CDR3 loop spans 15 amino acids. Germline CDR1 and CDR2: SGHNT and YYREEE (reference sequence). CDR3 in amino acids: CASSLVGQGTRTQYF. CDR3 coding DNA: TGTGCCAGCAGCTTGGTGGGACAGGGGACCAGGACCCAGTACTTC.

The V gene is TRBV9, the J gene TRBJ2-2; tentative D call: TRBD2 (6 bases). V gave up 4 bases and J gave up 1 base, with 11 bases separating them. Germline V gene sequence: CDR1 SGDLS, CDR2 YYNGEE. CDR3 size: 15 residues. The CDR3 DNA reads as TGTGCCAGCAGCTTCGGGACTCTGAACACCGGGGAGCTGTTTTTT. It translates to CASSFGTLNTGELFF.